This entry lists 5 T cell receptor beta chains sequenced from one sample in a study of blood T cell repertoires in COVID-19. Measured with immunoSEQ multiplex PCR; TCRdb has only the in-frame clones, and not every one. The data hold more than 95,000 clones, with roughly 87% observed a single time. The source material was peripheral blood. All receptors come from a human donor in a cohort sampled during active COVID-19.

The chain couples TRBV7-2 to TRBJ1-5; unclear D gene. V shed 2 bases and J shed 11 bases, with 19 bases lying between them. The CDR3 extends over 15 amino acids. Germline V gene lookup returns CDR1 SGHTA and CDR2 FQGNSA. CDR3 sequence: CASSLNGQATGSQHF. The CDR3, as DNA: TGTGCCAGCAGCTTAAACGGGCAAGCCACGGGGTCCCAGCATTTT.

The CDR3: CASGTGNHIQYF. The DNA for the CDR3 is TGTGCCAGCGGGACTGGAAACCACATTCAGTACTTC. The chain carries TRBV6-5 and TRBJ2-4, with D possibly being TRBD2 (6 bases). V was cut by 8 bases and J by 8 bases, with 13 bases left in between. The CDR3 consists of 12 residues. Germline V gene lookup returns CDR1 MNHEY and CDR2 SVGAGI.

The chain is built from TRBV29-1 and TRBJ2-7, with TRBD1 identical over 9 bases. Germline V lookup: CDR1 SQVTM, CDR2 ANQGSEA. Trimming cost V 7 bases and J 4 bases; bases outside gene matches: 8. This CDR3 is 13 amino acids long. Here the CDR3 DNA reads TGCAGCGCGGGGACAGGGTTTGGATACGAGCAGTACTTC. Protein sequence: CSAGTGFGYEQYF.

This clone was counted only a few times. The gene calls are TRBV5-1 and TRBJ2-1, with 7 bases identical to TRBD2. Germline trimming cut 5 bases from V and 4 bases from J; bases unmatched to any gene: 18. The CDR3 is 18 amino acids. Germline V gene sequence: CDR1 SGHRS, CDR2 YFSETQ. CDR3 region: CASSATPSGGPGYNEQFF. Here the CDR3 DNA reads TGCGCCAGCAGTGCTACACCTAGCGGAGGACCCGGGTACAATGAGCAGTTCTTC. Variable domain in full (rest from reference TRBV5-1 and TRBJ2-1): KAGVTQTPRYLIKTRGQQVTLSCSPISGHRSVSWYQQTPGQGLQFLFEYFSETQRNKGNFPGRFSGRQFSNSRSEMNVSTLELGDSALYLCASSATPSGGPGYNEQFFGPGTRLTVL.

J is TRBJ1-1 and V is TRBV24-1; 7 nucleotides agree with TRBD1. The CDR3 extends over 16 amino acids. Per the germline V gene, CDR1 is KGHDR and CDR2 is SFDVKD. V shed 3 bases, J shed 1 base, and the junction held 7 bases outside the gene matches. CDR3 bases: TGTGCCACCAGTGATAATCGACAGGGCCCGAACACTGAAGCTTTCTTT. Its protein product is CATSDNRQGPNTEAFF.